The following is a TCR beta chain sequence with its context. Its antigen is not known. This may be a read error: a much more frequent sequence differs by one nucleotide. The same CDR3 can be traced to other DNA sequences in this sample. CDR3 length: 12 residues. In germline, CDR1 is SGHRS, CDR2 YFSETQ. With 1 base removed from V and 3 bases from J, the gap between germline ends came to 1 base. The sample is drawn from a study of shared clonotypes between healthy human individuals. Findings of the study overall: Specimens sampled were limited to blood, with tissue repertoires likely differing.

Execution of the assay was at deep level. Original data processing: For the immunoSEQ data, sequences were junction-only without quality scores, so filtering differed. This table comes from immunoSEQ multiplex PCR, and its TCRdb copy is limited to in-frame clones, with some not included. That table supplies the V and J calls and clone size; D and trimming were determined from the DNA. Of 2.5 million or so clones listed, more than 80% are singletons. What was sequenced was naive CD4+ T cells sorted from blood. Regarding subset: CD45RA+ positively selected. This TCR was sampled from a man between 18 and 29 years old in good health. The chain recombines TRBV5-1 with TRBJ2-2; D remains ambiguous. DNA for the CDR3: TGCGCCAGCAGCTTGCACACCGGGGAGCTGTTTTTT. It codes for CASSLHTGELFF.